This TCR beta chain was identified in a study of cytomegalovirus exposure and HLA in healthy donors. Although they were nominally healthy when sampled, donors likely had unrecorded immune exposures. The PCR was carried out with 60 Vbeta primers and 13 Jbeta primers. Clones were read by immunoSEQ multiplex PCR, and TCRdb kept only the in-frame ones, dropping some. The data show fewer than 200,000 clones, roughly 70% seen once. Sample: PBMCs. The sequence was collected from a girl aged 5-17 years in good health and CMV-seronegative.

CDR3 nucleotides: TGCGCCAGCAGCCGAAACAGGGGGCATGAGCAGTACTTC. The encoded protein is CASSRNRGHEQYF. This chain uses TRBV5-1 with TRBJ2-7; 9 bases agree with TRBD1. Trimming took 4 bases from V and 7 from J; bases not matched to a gene: 6. In germline, CDR1 is SGHRS, CDR2 YFSETQ. The CDR3 extends over 13 amino acids.